This T cell receptor gamma chain was sequenced in a study of Vδ1+ human thymocytes. The study's findings and limits: Despite high sort purity, roughly 19% of thymic T cell receptor delta sequences were Vdelta2. Donors shared many TRG clonotypes but few TRD clonotypes. In the thymus, TRG and TRD repertoires looked highly polyclonal with Gaussian CDR3 lengths.

Sequences come from RNA converted to cDNA by reverse transcription. Multiplex PCR used pooled V-gene forward primers and a constant-region reverse primer to amplify CDR3s. TCRdb reanalysed the multiplex PCR reads via CATT. The sample includes over 5,500 gamma-chain clones, around 39% of them seen just once. The CDR3 has 13 residues. Germline trimming cut 0 bases from V and 8 bases from J; bases unmatched to any gene: 7. CDR1 is VINAFY, CDR2 YDVSNSKD, per germline. After alphabeta T cell depletion, CD3+ Vdelta1+ Vdelta2- thymocytes were sorted. Purity of the sorted Vdelta1+ thymocytes ranged from roughly 98% to 99.6%. In the case of this clone: As yet, its antigen is unknown.

The chain combines TRGV5 with TRGJ1 or TRGJ2. No J gene was available from TCRdb, and it was assigned here by a germline match of the DNA. This clonotype was sampled from a boy under two years old who had congenital heart surgery. Sequencing was done on a sample of Vdelta1+ gamma-delta thymocytes from the thymus. The subset is: FACS-sorted CD3+ TCRalphabeta- TCRVdelta1+ TCRVdelta2- thymocytes. In DNA form, the CDR3 reads TGTGCCACCTGGGACAGGCGGGGGGATAAGAAACTCTTT. This translates into CATWDRRGDKKLF.